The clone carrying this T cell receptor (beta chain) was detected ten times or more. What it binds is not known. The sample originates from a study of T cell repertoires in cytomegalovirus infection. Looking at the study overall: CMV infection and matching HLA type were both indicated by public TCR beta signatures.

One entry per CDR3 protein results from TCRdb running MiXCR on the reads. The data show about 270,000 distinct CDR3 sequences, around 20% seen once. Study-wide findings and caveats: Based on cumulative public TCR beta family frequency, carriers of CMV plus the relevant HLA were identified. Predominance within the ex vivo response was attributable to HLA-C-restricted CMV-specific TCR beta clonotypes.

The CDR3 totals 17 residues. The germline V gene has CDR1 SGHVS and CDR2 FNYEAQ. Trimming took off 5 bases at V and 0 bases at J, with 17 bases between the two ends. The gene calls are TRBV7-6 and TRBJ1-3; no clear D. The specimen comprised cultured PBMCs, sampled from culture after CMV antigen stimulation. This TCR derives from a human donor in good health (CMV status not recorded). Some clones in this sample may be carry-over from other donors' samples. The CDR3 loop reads CASSPIRLGVSGNTIYF. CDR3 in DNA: TGTGCCAGCAGCCCTATCCGTTTGGGAGTCTCTGGAAACACCATATATTTT.